What follows are 8 T cell receptor beta chains derived from one specimen sequenced in a study of blood T cells in healthy people across ages. The second PCR ran roughly 7 to 12 cycles with a sample-barcoded 5' primer and J-beta primers. TCRdb recomputed calls from the 5' RACE reads with MiXCR, one row per CDR3 protein. The repertoire holds some 1 million distinct CDR3 sequences, with around 45% as singletons. Sequenced material: blood. These receptor sequences come from a woman aged 60-70 years in good health.

The V and J genes are TRBV27 and TRBJ2-1; D perhaps matches TRBD2 (7 bases). Per germline, CDR1 MNHEY and CDR2 SMNVEV (reference sequence). The length of the CDR3 is 18 residues. The V and J ends lost 0 bases and 0 bases respectively, with 15 bases between them. Written as DNA, the CDR3 is TGTGCCAGCAGTTTATCGGGGGGGCGGGACCGCTCCTACAATGAGCAGTTCTTC. Its translation: CASSLSGGRDRSYNEQFF.

This chain uses TRBV27 with TRBJ2-5; 13 nucleotides match TRBD2. The CDR3 has 15 residues. V lost 5 bases, J lost 11 bases, and 11 bases stayed unmatched. Germline V gives CDR1 MNHEY, CDR2 SMNVEV (reference sequence). The CDR3 sequence: CASSRGLAGTNEQYF. CDR3 bases: TGTGCCAGCAGTAGGGGACTAGCGGGAACGAATGAGCAGTACTTC.

V and J are TRBV12-3 or TRBV12-4 and TRBJ2-1, with D perhaps given as TRBD1 or TRBD2 (6 bases each). The CDR3 runs to 12 residues. Trimming took off 7 bases at V and 10 bases at J, with 14 bases between the two ends. The CDR3 DNA follows: TGTGCCAGCACCCAGGGGACTCAGGAGCAGTTCTTC. Translation gives CASTQGTQEQFF.

This rearrangement joins TRBV3-1 to TRBJ2-1; 9 bases are shared with TRBD1. Looked up from germline, CDR1 is LGHDT and CDR2 is YNNKEL (reference sequence). J lost 4 bases, V lost 3 bases, and 16 bases had no gene match. CDR3 length: 19 residues. CDR3 nucleotides: TGTGCCAGCAGCCACGGACAGGGGATGGCGGGAGATTCGTACAATGAGCAGTTCTTC. Its protein product is CASSHGQGMAGDSYNEQFF.

The chain joins TRBV4-1 to TRBJ2-1; 11 bases line up with TRBD2. The CDR3 runs 15 residues. Trimming removed 2 bases from V and 8 bases from J; junction bases left unmatched: 5. The germline CDR1 and CDR2 sequences are MGHRA and YSYEKL. The CDR3 sequence: CASSQTLAGGYEQFF. The CDR3 DNA follows: TGCGCCAGCAGCCAAACCCTAGCGGGAGGCTATGAGCAGTTCTTC.

This clonotype was seen only a few times. The rearrangement uses TRBV30 and TRBJ2-3, with 11 positions matching TRBD2. The germline V gene has CDR1 GTSNPN and CDR2 SVGIG (reference sequence). This CDR3 contains 15 residues. With 1 base clipped from V and 2 bases from J, the junction kept 2 bases outside the gene matches. The CDR3 bases are TGTGCCTGGAGTGAACTAGCGGGGGTCACAGATACGCAGTATTTT. This codes for CAWSELAGVTDTQYF.

The chain links TRBV6-6 to TRBJ2-5, with TRBD2 as a possible D gene (6 bases). The germline V and J ends were trimmed by 2 bases and 11 bases, with 21 bases remaining between them. The CDR3 totals 15 residues. Germline assignment: CDR1 MNHNY and CDR2 SVGAGI (reference sequence). CDR3 coding DNA: TGTGCCAGCAGTTACGGGCGGGATAGGGGCAATGAGCAGTACTTC. This codes for CASSYGRDRGNEQYF.

J is TRBJ2-5 and V is TRBV5-1, with D possibly TRBD2 on 6 matching bases. This CDR3 spans 17 amino acids. From germline, CDR1 is SGHRS and CDR2 YFSETQ. V lost 2 bases to trimming and J lost 0 bases, with 17 bases between them. CDR3 sequence: CASSFGDLAAYQETQYF. CDR3 nucleotide sequence: TGCGCCAGCAGCTTTGGGGATTTAGCGGCGTACCAAGAGACCCAGTACTTC.